The 3 T cell receptor beta chains in this list originate from one sample, sequenced in a study of T cells in Graves' hyperthyroidism and ophthalmopathy. Amplified regions were TCR beta CDR3 sequences from RNA transcripts. The primer set for the first-round RT-PCR of the TCR CDR3 was HTBI. TCRdb reanalysed the multiplex PCR reads using MiXCR and keeps one entry per CDR3 protein. The repertoire has around 300,000 distinct CDR3 sequences, more than 11% of them found once; the top ten carry 20% to 25%. The sequencing sample was made of blood. Receptors originate from a woman aged 25 to 45 with Graves' hyperthyroidism.

This clonotype was recorded many times. The V and J genes are TRBV7-2 and TRBJ1-2; TRBD1 agrees at 7 bases. This CDR3 spans 15 amino acids. Germline lookup yields CDR1 SGHTA and CDR2 FQGNSA. Trimming removed 5 bases from V and 1 base from J; junction bases left unmatched: 7. CDR3 sequence (DNA): TGTGCCAGCAGCGGAGGGGACAGATTTAACTATGGCTACACCTTC. This translates into CASSGGDRFNYGYTF. Based on the CDR3 plus reference TRBV7-2 and TRBJ1-2, the full variable domain is GAGVSQSPSNKVTEKGKDVELRCDPISGHTALYWYRQSLGQGLEFLIYFQGNSAPDKSGLPSDRFSAERTGGSVSTLTIQRTQQEDSAVYLCASSGGDRFNYGYTFGSGTRLTVV.

This clonotype was observed many times. CDR3 sequence: CASSEGEWSEQYF. The CDR3 region has the DNA TGTGCCAGCAGTGAAGGTGAGTGGAGCGAGCAGTACTTC. V is TRBV6-1 and J is TRBJ2-7, with D uncertain. The length of the CDR3 is 13 residues. V dropped 1 base and J dropped 6 bases, with 10 bases sitting between them. The germline CDR1 and CDR2 sequences are MNHNS and SASEGT.

The chain employs TRBV4-1 and TRBJ1-4, with 10 nucleotides matching TRBD1. The junction had 6 bases not matched to a gene; V was cut back by 6 bases and J by 8 bases. Germline V gene data show CDR1 as MGHRA and CDR2 as YSYEKL. CDR3 length equals 14 residues. In DNA form, the CDR3 reads TGCGCCAGCAGTCAGACAGGGGGCAGAGAAAAACTGTTTTTT. As protein: CASSQTGGREKLFF.